One sample yielded the 19 T cell receptor beta chains listed below, sequenced in a study of CD8+ T cells in alopecia areata. In each case, RNA was isolated and then reverse transcribed into cDNA as the sequencing template. Libraries were prepared by immunoSEQ multiplex PCR; TCRdb keeps only in-frame clonotypes and omits some of them. This repertoire holds approximately 110,000 clones, and none appear only once. Material: lesional skin. The receptors were sampled from a C3H/HeJ mouse with alopecia areata. The MHC haplotype recorded for the strain is H2-k.

This clone was seen a few times. The genes and germline here are from mouse. Read sequence stops 4 residues before the CDR3 end, and the germline J gene provides the missing end. The chain employs TRBV1 and TRBJ2-3; 9 bases are a match to TRBD2. The junction had 3 bases not matched to a gene; V was cut back by 0 bases and J by 2 bases. From germline, CDR1 is NSQYPW and CDR2 LRSPGD (reference sequence). The CDR3 length is 16 residues. Partial CDR3 DNA: TGCACCTGCAGTGCAGAAACTGGGGGGCTTGCAGAA. Its translation is CTCSAETGGLAE. The CDR3 as a whole reads CTCSAETGGLAETLYF. Full variable domain (remainder filled in from reference TRBV1 and TRBJ2-3): VTLLEQNPRWRLVPRGQAVNLRCILKNSQYPWMSWYQQDLQKQLQWLFTLRSPGDKEVKSLPGADYLATRVTDTELRLQVANMSQGRTLYCTCSAETGGLAETLYFGSGTRLTVL.

This clone was found a few times. Germline and genes: mouse. The read gets to within 4 residues of the CDR3 end, and the germline J gene fills in the rest. This rearrangement joins TRBV12-2 to TRBJ2-1; TRBD1 aligns across 8 bases. The CDR3 spans 15 residues. Germline V lookup: CDR1 SGHLS, CDR2 HYDKME. The sequenced part of the CDR3 DNA is TGTGCCAGCTCTGACCTGGACAGGGATGGAGCT. Protein product: CASSDLDRDGA. The CDR3 in its entirety is CASSDLDRDGAEQFF.

This clone was counted a few times. The gene names given are mouse names. The read gets to within 4 residues of the CDR3 end, and the germline J gene fills in the rest. The gene calls are TRBV1 and TRBJ2-7; 11 nucleotides line up with TRBD1. There are 14 residues in the CDR3. Germline assignment: CDR1 NSQYPW and CDR2 LRSPGD (reference sequence). CDR3 sequence: CTCSGDRGDYEQYF. The CDR3 bases that were read are TGCACCTGCAGTGGGGACAGGGGGGATTAT.

Turning to this clone: Here the gene names and germline are mouse. The read gets to within 4 residues of the CDR3 end, and the germline J gene fills in the rest. The rearrangement joins TRBV13-3 to TRBJ2-5, with 9 bases that match TRBD2. Germline V gene data show CDR1 as NNHDY and CDR2 as SYVADS. The CDR3 has 13 amino acids. With V trimmed by 6 bases and J by 3 bases, 2 bases remained unmatched. CDR3 bases read: TGTGCCAGCACACTGGGGGGTCAAGAC. The encoded protein is CASTLGGQD. The entire CDR3 sequence reads CASTLGGQDTQYF.

Many counts were recorded for this clone. All gene names here are mouse names. The DNA ends 4 residues before the CDR3 does, and the rest of the CDR3 is filled in from the germline J gene. This chain connects TRBV13-1 to TRBJ2-7, with 9 bases identical to TRBD1. Trimming took 2 bases from V and 3 from J; bases not matched to a gene: 3. Germline V gives CDR1 NSHNY, CDR2 SYGAGN. The length of the CDR3 is 14 residues. The CDR3 DNA, read in part, is TGTGCCAGCAGTGACACGACAGGGGGCTAT. It translates to CASSDTTGGY. The full CDR3 protein is CASSDTTGGYEQYF.

This clone was counted only a few times. These gene names are mouse names. Sequencing ends 4 residues short of the CDR3 end; the germline J gene provides the rest. The chain carries TRBV5 and TRBJ1-4; TRBD1 agrees at 7 bases. The CDR3 runs 15 residues. Trimming removed 0 bases from V and 3 bases from J; junction bases left unmatched: 1. Germline CDR1 is LGHNA and CDR2 is YNLKQL (reference sequence). The sequenced part of the CDR3 DNA is TGTGCCAGCAGCCAAGAGACAGGGCCCAACGAA. Amino acid sequence: CASSQETGPNE. In full, the CDR3 is CASSQETGPNERLFF.

This clone turned up a few times. Germline and genes: mouse. From the germline J gene comes the end of the CDR3, since the read stops 4 residues before it. V is TRBV13-3 and J is TRBJ2-3, with 9 bases that match TRBD1. V was pared by 2 bases and J by 3 bases, with 10 bases of the junction left unmatched. This CDR3 region has 17 residues. Germline-derived CDR1 and CDR2 are NNHDY and SYVADS. The CDR3 loop reads CASSDPQQGARAETLYF. CDR3 DNA, as far as it was read: TGTGCCAGCAGTGACCCTCAACAGGGGGCGCGAGCAGAA.

This clone was detected many times. Gene names and germline match the mouse. The observed sequence ends 4 residues before the CDR3 terminus, with the missing tail filled in from the germline J gene. This chain uses TRBV13-3 with TRBJ2-3; the match to TRBD2 covers 8 bases. This CDR3 contains 13 residues. From germline, CDR1 is NNHDY and CDR2 SYVADS. Trimming removed 7 bases from V and 1 base from J; junction bases left unmatched: 2. The DNA read from the CDR3 is TGTGCCAGCCAACTGGGGGGTGCAGAA. Amino acid sequence: CASQLGGAE. The whole CDR3 region reads CASQLGGAETLYF.

This clone has a count of ten or more. At residue 14, the TCRdb protein departs from the DNA translation, so the protein shown here was derived from the DNA itself. Genes here carry mouse names. The read terminates 3 residues before the CDR3 end, so the remaining end is supplied by the germline J gene. V gene TRBV13-3 combines with J gene TRBJ1-6; 8 bases match TRBD1. TRBJ1-6 is reported as an ORF; its role is uncertain. Germline CDR1 is NNHDY and CDR2 is SYVADS. The V gene end was trimmed by 0 bases and the J gene end by 8 bases; junction bases not matched to a gene: 10. CDR3 length equals 17 residues. The sequenced part of the CDR3 DNA is TGTGCCAGCAGTGATGCAGGGGGCGCGATTGGTGATTCGCCC. Translated: CASSDAGGAIGDSP. The entire CDR3 reads CASSDAGGAIGDSPLYF.

This clone was counted a few times. Mouse gene names apply. Sequencing ends 4 residues short of the CDR3 end; the germline J gene provides the rest. J is TRBJ1-4 and V is TRBV31, with 10 bases lining up with TRBD1. This CDR3 has 15 residues. Germline trimming cut 5 bases from V and 0 bases from J; bases unmatched to any gene: 3. In germline, CDR1 is GKSSPN, CDR2 SITVG. CDR3 DNA (partial): TGTGCCTGGCGGACAGGGGGAATTTCCAACGAA. As protein: CAWRTGGISNE. The entire CDR3 protein reads CAWRTGGISNERLFF.

This clone was seen more than once but under ten times. Gene names refer to mouse genes. With the read ending 4 residues before the CDR3 end, the germline J gene is used to fill in that end. The chain employs TRBV19 and TRBJ1-2, with D possibly TRBD1 on 6 matching bases. The CDR3 extends over 15 amino acids. Germline-derived CDR1 and CDR2 are FNHDT and SITEND (reference sequence). This CDR3 reads CASSTGTGGAGDYTF. CDR3 DNA (partial): TGTGCCAGCAGTACAGGGACTGGGGGGGCTGGC.

This clone occurred a few times. Genes and germline come from the mouse. Read data end 4 residues before the CDR3 end; the end is taken from the germline J gene. The chain couples TRBV19 to TRBJ1-1, with 10 bases that match TRBD1. Germline-derived CDR1 and CDR2 are FNHDT and SITEND (reference sequence). The CDR3 sequence is 13 residues long. Partial CDR3 DNA: TGTGCCAGCAGTCTCCGGGACAGGGGA. It codes for CASSLRDRG. The entire CDR3 sequence reads CASSLRDRGEVFF.

This clone has a handful of counts. The gene names here belong to mouse. The DNA ends 4 residues before the CDR3 does, and the rest of the CDR3 is filled in from the germline J gene. The chain couples TRBV13-2 to TRBJ2-7; 8 bases map to TRBD2. Looked up from germline, CDR1 is NNHNN and CDR2 is SYGAGS (reference sequence). V gave up 3 bases and J gave up 1 base; unmatched junction bases: 6. The CDR3 contains 15 residues. The CDR3 DNA, read in part, is TGTGCCAGCGGTGTCTCGGACTGGGAGTCCTAT. It codes for CASGVSDWESY. The entire CDR3 protein is CASGVSDWESYEQYF.

This clone appeared a few times. The TCRdb protein fails to match the DNA translation at residue 13; the protein reported here was translated from the DNA. Mouse names are used for the genes. This CDR3 is CTCSAADRYSGNTLYF. Incomplete CDR3 DNA: TGCACCTGCAGTGCAGCCGACAGATATTCTGGAAATACG. This chain joins TRBV1 and TRBJ1-3; a possible D gene is TRBD1 (5 bases). The sequenced fragment ends 3 residues before the CDR3 boundary, so the rest is inferred from the germline J gene. CDR3 size: 16 residues. Trimming took off 1 base at V and 0 bases at J, with 10 bases between the two ends. Germline V gene sequence: CDR1 NSQYPW, CDR2 LRSPGD (reference sequence).

About this clone: Mouse germline and gene names are used. The read is 4 residues too short to cover the CDR3 end, so that end is filled in from the germline J gene. The chain employs TRBV1 and TRBJ1-1; TRBD1 aligns across 9 bases. Germline V gives CDR1 NSQYPW, CDR2 LRSPGD (reference sequence). This CDR3 has 15 amino acids. J lost 2 bases, V lost 3 bases, and 4 bases had no gene match. CDR3 bases read: TGCACCTGCAGTGCTCACAGGGGGCGCAACACA. This codes for CTCSAHRGRNT. The entire CDR3 reads CTCSAHRGRNTEVFF.

Of note for this clone: Here the gene names and germline are mouse. The sequenced fragment ends 4 residues before the CDR3 boundary, so the rest is inferred from the germline J gene. The J gene is TRBJ1-1, the V gene TRBV1, with a possible D match to TRBD1 (6 bases). V lost 0 bases and J 0 bases, leaving 11 bases between the germline ends. This CDR3 has 16 residues. CDR1 is NSQYPW and CDR2 is LRSPGD in the germline V gene (reference sequence). The CDR3: CTCSADDGTTNTEVFF. CDR3 bases read: TGCACCTGCAGTGCAGATGACGGGACAACAAACACA.

Comments on this clone: The genes and germline here are from mouse. The read comes to an end 4 residues before the CDR3 does, leaving the germline J gene to fill in the end. The rearrangement joins TRBV17 to TRBJ2-2; 7 nucleotides match TRBD1. The CDR3 loop spans 16 amino acids. Losses at the gene ends were 5 bases for V and 0 bases for J; bases not matched to a gene: 6. Germline V gene sequence: CDR1 MNHDT, CDR2 YYDKIL. The CDR3 reads CASSPGTATNTGQLYF. The CDR3 bases that were read are TGTGCTAGCAGTCCAGGGACAGCAACAAACACCGGG.

A note on this clone: Germline and genes: mouse. The read stops 4 residues short of the end of the CDR3; the missing end is completed from the germline J gene. The chain joins TRBV5 to TRBJ2-1; the match to TRBD2 covers 7 bases. This CDR3 has 15 amino acids. Germline V gene data show CDR1 as LGHNA and CDR2 as YNLKQL (reference sequence). J was trimmed by 4 bases and V by 1 base; bases with no gene match: 4. CDR3 in amino acids: CASSQVPGGYAEQFF. Partial CDR3 DNA: TGTGCCAGCAGCCAAGTTCCGGGGGGGTATGCT.

As for this clone: Gene names follow the mouse nomenclature. The CDR3 end lies 4 residues beyond the end of the read and is filled in from the germline J gene. This chain joins TRBV13-3 and TRBJ2-5, with 8 bases aligning to TRBD1. The CDR3 runs to 16 residues. CDR1 and CDR2 (germline): NNHDY, SYVADS. The V gene end was trimmed by 1 base and the J gene end by 0 bases; junction bases not matched to a gene: 4. CDR3 protein: CASSDRDRTNQDTQYF. The DNA read from the CDR3 is TGTGCCAGCAGTGATCGGGACAGGACTAACCAAGAC.